A single sample gave rise to the 16 T cell receptor beta chains below, sequenced in a study of T cell repertoires in cytomegalovirus infection. TCRdb independently ran MiXCR on the reads; one entry per CDR3 protein. The sample lists roughly 120,000 distinct CDR3 sequences, roughly 9.1% occurring once. For these receptors, no antigen is known. Source material: PBMCs, sequenced either directly or after in vitro stimulation (not recorded which). These receptors were obtained from a human donor in good health (CMV status not recorded). Some clones in this sample may be carry-over from other donors' samples.

At least ten counts were recorded for this clonotype. The rearrangement joins TRBV7-2 to TRBJ2-1; D remains unclear. The CDR3 contains 12 residues. V lost 5 bases, J lost 10 bases, and 12 bases lay in between. Germline CDR1 SGHTA, CDR2 FQGNSA. This chain's CDR3 is CASSTSDWEQFF. The CDR3, as DNA: TGTGCCAGCAGCACATCGGATTGGGAGCAGTTCTTC.

This clonotype was found a few times. The gene calls are TRBV20-1 and TRBJ2-1; 7 bases fit TRBD2. Germline V CDR1 and CDR2: DFQATT, SNEGSKA (reference sequence). This CDR3 has 14 residues. V gave up 0 bases and J gave up 4 bases; unmatched junction bases: 3. The CDR3 spells CSAREGEGYNEQFF. The DNA for the CDR3 is TGCAGTGCTAGAGAGGGGGAGGGGTACAATGAGCAGTTCTTC.

The chain employs TRBV4-2 and TRBJ1-2; no clear D gene. Between the trimmed V and J ends, which lost 2 bases and 3 bases, there was a span of 16 bases. Germline V gene lookup returns CDR1 LGHNA and CDR2 YNFKEQ. The CDR3 runs to 16 residues. In nucleotides, the CDR3 is TGTGCCAGCAGCCAACCATTCAGGAGTCGGCACTATGGCTACACCTTC. It yields the protein CASSQPFRSRHYGYTF.

This clonotype has at least ten counts. The chain carries TRBV6-5 and TRBJ2-1; 9 positions agree with TRBD2. Trimming at V came to 5 bases and at J to 0 bases, leaving 5 bases not matched to a gene. The CDR3 is 16 amino acids. Germline values: CDR1 MNHEY, CDR2 SVGAGI. The CDR3 coding sequence is TGTGCCAGCAGTGGGGGTAGCGGGAGCTCCTACAATGAGCAGTTCTTC. It specifies CASSGGSGSSYNEQFF.

DNA of the CDR3: TGCAGTGCTAGGTTAGGGGAGAACATTCAGTACTTC. This encodes CSARLGENIQYF. The chain combines TRBV20-1 with TRBJ2-4, with D perhaps being TRBD1 or TRBD2 (5 bases each). CDR3 length: 12 amino acids. Trimming took off 3 bases at V and 7 bases at J, with 10 bases between the two ends. Per germline, CDR1 DFQATT and CDR2 SNEGSKA (reference sequence).

The chain uses TRBV5-4 and TRBJ2-2; 9 bases are shared with TRBD1. This CDR3 is 16 amino acids long. Per the germline V gene, CDR1 is SGHNT and CDR2 is YYREEE (reference sequence). V shed 0 bases, J shed 7 bases, and the junction held 7 bases outside the gene matches. In DNA form, the CDR3 reads TGTGCCAGCAGCTTGGCGAGGGACAGGGCCTTCGGGGAGCTGTTTTTT. Translation: CASSLARDRAFGELFF. The entire variable domain, with the rest obtained from reference TRBV5-4 and TRBJ2-2, is as follows: ETGVTQSPTHLIKTRGQQVTLRCSSQSGHNTVSWYQQALGQGPQFIFQYYREEENGRGNFPPRFSGLQFPNYSSELNVNALELDDSALYLCASSLARDRAFGELFFGEGSRLTVL.

This clonotype was seen more than once but under ten times. The chain is built from TRBV28 and TRBJ2-5; 7 nucleotides match TRBD1. The CDR3 is 14 residues long. CDR1 and CDR2 from the germline V gene are MDHEN and SYDVKM. With 4 bases clipped from V and 2 bases from J, the junction kept 4 bases outside the gene matches. The CDR3 reads CASSSTGVQETQYF. For the CDR3, the DNA is TGTGCCAGCAGTTCCACAGGGGTTCAAGAGACCCAGTACTTC.

This clonotype was recorded a few times. The chain employs TRBV7-9 and TRBJ2-7, with TRBD2 matching 11 bases. CDR1 and CDR2 (germline): SEHNR, FQNEAQ (reference sequence). Unmatched junction bases numbered 12, after V lost 5 bases and J lost 3 bases. The CDR3 consists of 17 residues. This chain's CDR3 is CASSKTSGSSPIYEQYF. The CDR3 DNA sequence: TGTGCCAGCAGCAAAACTAGCGGGAGTTCTCCAATCTACGAGCAGTACTTC.

This clonotype has at least ten counts. This chain links TRBV12-3 or TRBV12-4 with TRBJ2-7; the D gene is possibly TRBD1 (5 bases). The CDR3 covers 13 residues. The V and J ends lost 6 bases and 0 bases respectively, with 9 bases between them. The CDR3 DNA sequence: TGTGCCAGCAGCCGGACAAACTCCTACGAGCAGTACTTC. This gives the protein CASSRTNSYEQYF.

This clonotype was seen repeatedly, ten times or more. The DNA for the CDR3 is TGTGCCAGCAGCCCATGGACTAGCGGGAGGGGCGAGCAGTACTTC. Translation: CASSPWTSGRGEQYF. The rearrangement joins TRBV7-2 to TRBJ2-7; 15 bases fit TRBD2. Per germline, CDR1 SGHTA and CDR2 FQGNSA. CDR3 length equals 15 residues. J was trimmed by 6 bases and V by 5 bases; bases with no gene match: 5.

In its sample, this clonotype was seen many times. This chain links TRBV12-3 or TRBV12-4 with TRBJ1-1, with TRBD1 identical over 9 bases. The junction had 9 bases not matched to a gene; V was cut back by 5 bases and J by 5 bases. CDR3 length: 15 amino acids. The CDR3 nucleotides are TGTGCCAGCAGTCTCCGACAGGGGGTAGGAACTGAAGCTTTCTTT. Translated: CASSLRQGVGTEAFF.

The chain recombines TRBV7-2 with TRBJ2-1, with TRBD2 matching 10 bases. Trimming at V came to 5 bases and at J to 6 bases, leaving 1 base not matched to a gene. From germline, CDR1 is SGHTA and CDR2 FQGNSA. CDR3 size: 13 residues. CDR3 region: CASSRTSGNEQFF. CDR3 bases: TGTGCCAGCAGCAGGACTAGCGGCAATGAGCAGTTCTTC. Supplemented by reference TRBV7-2 and TRBJ2-1, the full variable domain reads GAGVSQSPSNKVTEKGKDVELRCDPISGHTALYWYRQSLGQGLEFLIYFQGNSAPDKSGLPSDRFSAERTGGSVSTLTIQRTQQEDSAVYLCASSRTSGNEQFFGPGTRLTVL.

This clonotype occurred many times. DNA for the CDR3: TGTGCCAGCAGCTTAGGGGCAGGGGTTCGGGTAGACGAGCAGTACTTC. Protein product: CASSLGAGVRVDEQYF. The chain recombines TRBV7-6 with TRBJ2-7, with a tentative D call TRBD1 (6 bases). With 1 base removed from V and 5 bases from J, the gap between germline ends came to 18 bases. In germline, CDR1 is SGHVS, CDR2 FNYEAQ. The CDR3 is made up of 16 amino acids. Full variable domain (rest looked up from reference TRBV7-6 and TRBJ2-7): GAGVSQSPRYKVTKRGQDVALRCDPISGHVSLYWYRQALGQGPEFLTYFNYEAQQDKSGLPNDRFSAERPEGSISTLTIQRTEQRDSAMYRCASSLGAGVRVDEQYFGPGTRLTVT.

The chain is built from TRBV28 and TRBJ2-7; D unresolved. CDR1 MDHEN and CDR2 SYDVKM come from the germline V gene. V was trimmed by 5 bases and J by 2 bases, leaving 7 bases between them. This CDR3 has 12 amino acids. The CDR3 bases are TGTGCCAGCAGTACCCTCACCTACGAGCAGTACGTC. Its protein product is CASSTLTYEQYV.

This clonotype was counted ten times or more. The chain couples TRBV28 to TRBJ2-6; maybe TRBD2 (5 bases). This CDR3 is built from 15 residues. From germline, CDR1 is MDHEN and CDR2 SYDVKM. The V end was cut by 5 bases, the J end by 0 bases, with 8 bases between. The CDR3: CASSLAYSGANVLTF. As DNA, the CDR3 is TGTGCCAGCAGTCTAGCCTACTCTGGGGCCAACGTCCTGACTTTC.

A word on this clonotype: A much larger clone sits a single nucleotide away, making a read error possible. This chain connects TRBV7-8 to TRBJ1-1; D call uncertain. CDR1 and CDR2 from the germline V gene are SGHVS and FQNEAQ. This CDR3 has 17 residues. The CDR3 sequence is CASSLGQRRRRNTEAIF. CDR3 DNA: TGTGCCAGCAGCTTAGGTCAACGGCGACGAAGGAACACTGAAGCTATCTTT.